A single sample gave rise to the 32 T cell receptor beta chains below, sequenced in a study of blood T cell repertoires in COVID-19. The repertoire was sequenced with immunoSEQ multiplex PCR; TCRdb's copy has only in-frame clones and lacks some. The sample yields about 50,000 clones, roughly 90% seen once. The sequencing input was peripheral blood. The receptors here all came from a human donor in a cohort sampled during active COVID-19.

The chain couples TRBV9 to TRBJ1-2; 8 nucleotides agree with TRBD1. This CDR3 spans 14 amino acids. Trimming cost V 4 bases and J 11 bases; bases outside gene matches: 13. CDR1 and CDR2 from the germline V gene are SGDLS and YYNGEE. CDR3 residues: CASSPPFRQGKYTF. CDR3 in DNA: TGTGCCAGCAGCCCACCTTTCAGACAGGGGAAGTACACCTTC.

This clone has only one observation. The chain employs TRBV20-1 and TRBJ2-1; no definite D call. V lost 3 bases and J lost 0, with 9 bases in between. This CDR3 region has 14 residues. Germline V gene data show CDR1 as DFQATT and CDR2 as SNEGSKA (reference sequence). CDR3 bases: TGCAGTGCTAGTCCGTGGAGCTCCTACAATGAGCAGTTCTTC. It translates to CSASPWSSYNEQFF.

This clone is a singleton in its sample. This sequence joins TRBV24-1 and TRBJ2-3, with TRBD1 matching 7 bases. This CDR3 contains 17 residues. Trimming cost V 0 bases and J 4 bases; bases outside gene matches: 9. Germline loops: CDR1 KGHDR, CDR2 SFDVKD. As DNA, the CDR3 is TGTGCCACCAGTGATTTGCCTTGGGTACAGGGGCCAGATACGCAGTATTTT. This translates into CATSDLPWVQGPDTQYF.

The chain links TRBV6-6 to TRBJ1-1, with TRBD1 matching over 7 bases. V shed 4 bases, J shed 6 bases, and the junction held 8 bases outside the gene matches. Germline CDR1 is MNHNY and CDR2 is SVGAGI (reference sequence). CDR3 length: 14 residues. The CDR3 region is CASSSQGSWSEAFF. The CDR3 nucleotides read TGTGCCAGCAGTTCACAGGGGAGTTGGTCTGAAGCTTTCTTT.

The chain joins TRBV30 to TRBJ2-5, with 7 nucleotides matching TRBD2. V was clipped by 3 bases and J by 13 bases; unmatched bases: 14. CDR3 length: 13 residues. CDR1 and CDR2 (germline): GTSNPN, SVGIG (reference sequence). CDR3: CAWSGEGRGLLYF. CDR3 DNA: TGTGCCTGGAGCGGGGAGGGCCGGGGCTTGTTGTACTTC.

The V call is TRBV2, the J call TRBJ2-1; D is ambiguous. Trimming stripped 6 bases from V and 6 bases from J, with 21 bases between. The CDR3 totals 16 residues. From germline, CDR1 is SNHLY and CDR2 FYNNEI. The CDR3 bases are TGTGCCAGCAGCAATCCGGCCGAGACTCTACTCAATGAGCAGTTCTTC. It encodes CASSNPAETLLNEQFF.

The J gene is TRBJ1-2, the V gene TRBV7-6; 8 bases are a match to TRBD1. The CDR3 covers 15 residues. J lost 4 bases, V lost 5 bases, and 9 bases had no gene match. CDR1 and CDR2 from the germline V gene are SGHVS and FNYEAQ. As DNA, the CDR3 is TGTGCCAGCAGCCCCGGACAGGGAGGGACCTATGGCTACACCTTC. It yields the protein CASSPGQGGTYGYTF.

The chain has TRBV30 and TRBJ2-1, with TRBD2 identical over 8 bases. Per germline, CDR1 GTSNPN and CDR2 SVGIG (reference sequence). This CDR3 region has 14 residues. The junction had 10 bases not matched to a gene; V was cut back by 0 bases and J by 12 bases. This CDR3 reads CAWSVGIFRGGQFF. Written as DNA, the CDR3 is TGTGCCTGGAGTGTAGGGATCTTTCGGGGGGGGCAGTTCTTC.

This clone was detected only a few times. The chain links TRBV7-9 to TRBJ1-2; D perhaps matches TRBD1 (6 bases). This CDR3 region has 16 residues. The V gene lost 0 bases and the J gene lost 0 bases, with 11 bases spanning the gap. CDR1 SEHNR and CDR2 FQNEAQ come from the germline V gene (reference sequence). CDR3 in DNA: TGTGCCAGCAGCTTAGCGCAGGGGCGAGCTAACTATGGCTACACCTTC. Translated, it gives CASSLAQGRANYGYTF.

This chain uses TRBV19 with TRBJ2-3; possible D gene TRBD2, 5 bases. The CDR3 sequence is 14 residues long. The V end was cut by 3 bases, the J end by 5 bases, with 12 bases between. Germline loops: CDR1 LNHDA, CDR2 SQIVND (reference sequence). CDR3 DNA sequence: TGTGCCAGTAGTATTTCCCTAGCAGGAGATACGCAGTATTTT. It is translated as CASSISLAGDTQYF.

J is TRBJ1-1 and V is TRBV5-1; the D gene is possibly TRBD1 (5 bases). Germline-derived CDR1 and CDR2 are SGHRS and YFSETQ. V gave up 2 bases and J gave up 7 bases, with 15 bases separating them. The CDR3 extends over 14 amino acids. CDR3 amino acids: CASSLQGERGEAFF. The CDR3 bases are TGCGCCAGCAGCTTACAAGGGGAAAGGGGTGAAGCTTTCTTT.

The V and J genes are TRBV2 and TRBJ2-5; 9 bases map to TRBD1. The CDR3 extends over 14 amino acids. Germline loops: CDR1 SNHLY, CDR2 FYNNEI. V lost 6 bases and J lost 5; bases outside the gene matches: 7. The CDR3 DNA reads as TGTGCCAGCAGACAATACAGGGGGCGGGAGACCCAGTACTTC. It is translated as CASRQYRGRETQYF.

This clone occurred a few times. The chain couples TRBV28 to TRBJ1-1; 7 bases agree with TRBD1. The CDR3 length is 14 residues. Germline V CDR1 and CDR2: MDHEN, SYDVKM. The trim removed 6 bases at V and 10 bases at J, leaving 14 bases unmatched. CDR3 residues: CASSRTGEGARAFF. The CDR3 DNA is TGTGCCAGCAGCCGCACAGGGGAAGGAGCGAGAGCTTTCTTT.

This clone was observed once. The chain recombines TRBV7-2 with TRBJ1-1; tentatively, D is TRBD1 (5 bases). V was pared by 5 bases and J by 2 bases, with 15 bases between. The CDR3 runs 15 residues. Germline lookup yields CDR1 SGHTA and CDR2 FQGNSA. CDR3 loop: CASSPQWTPNTEAFF. Written as DNA, the CDR3 is TGTGCCAGCAGCCCACAGTGGACACCTAACACTGAAGCTTTCTTT.

The chain is built from TRBV6-5 and TRBJ1-2; possible D gene TRBD1, 6 bases. The CDR3 is 14 amino acids. CDR1 and CDR2 (germline): MNHEY, SVGAGI. The V end was cut by 7 bases, the J end by 7 bases, with 19 bases between. CDR3 nucleotide sequence: TGTGCCAGCACCTGGGACACCCAGAGTGGTGGCTACACCTTC. This gives the protein CASTWDTQSGGYTF.

The chain links TRBV5-6 to TRBJ1-3; TRBD1 might be the D (5 bases). The V end lost 3 bases, the J end lost 0 bases, and 22 bases lay between the germline ends. CDR3 length: 19 residues. The V gene's germline CDR1 is SGHDT and CDR2 YYEEEE. The CDR3 loop is CASSSSVSTAYSSGNTIYF. The DNA for the CDR3 is TGTGCCAGCAGCTCCTCGGTTTCGACAGCTTATTCCTCTGGAAACACCATATATTTT.

This clone was observed a single time. The chain employs TRBV2 and TRBJ2-3; unclear D gene. The CDR3 loop spans 16 amino acids. Trimming stripped 7 bases from V and 0 bases from J, with 17 bases between. The germline V gene has CDR1 SNHLY and CDR2 FYNNEI. CDR3 residues: CASMSLFARSTDTQYF. The CDR3 region has the DNA TGTGCCAGCATGTCCCTCTTTGCGCGGAGCACAGATACGCAGTATTTT.

This sequence joins TRBV24-1 and TRBJ2-5; 7 bases match TRBD1. Germline loops: CDR1 KGHDR, CDR2 SFDVKD. The CDR3 loop spans 16 amino acids. The V and J ends lost 3 bases and 3 bases, in that order; junction bases with no gene match: 9. CDR3 bases: TGTGCCACCAGTGATCCCGGATTGACAGGGAAAGAGACCCAGTACTTC. Translation gives CATSDPGLTGKETQYF.

J is TRBJ2-3 and V is TRBV20-1; 8 bases align to TRBD2. J lost 1 base, V lost 3 bases, and 3 bases had no gene match. Germline CDR1 reads DFQATT; CDR2 reads SNEGSKA (reference sequence). CDR3 size: 14 residues. The CDR3 DNA reads TGCAGTGCTAGTGGAGCGGGGGGCACAGATACGCAGTATTTT. It yields the protein CSASGAGGTDTQYF.

This clone came up a few times. The CDR3 nucleotides are TGTGCCAGCAGTGGGGACAGGGCCCTGGGGACTGAAGCTTTCTTT. Its protein product is CASSGDRALGTEAFF. The chain employs TRBV28 and TRBJ1-1; TRBD1 matches at 9 bases. V lost 5 bases to trimming and J lost 5 bases; unmatched junction nucleotides: 9. The CDR3 covers 15 residues. Germline V gene sequence: CDR1 MDHEN, CDR2 SYDVKM.

This chain joins TRBV9 and TRBJ2-5; no definite D call. CDR3 size: 13 residues. V was shortened by 2 bases and J by 5 bases, with 10 bases between the two germline ends. CDR1 is SGDLS, CDR2 YYNGEE, per germline. The CDR3 reads CASSVTTRETQYF. CDR3 DNA sequence: TGTGCCAGCAGCGTTACTACAAGGGAGACCCAGTACTTC.

The chain carries TRBV4-2 and TRBJ1-4; 7 nucleotides match TRBD1. Unmatched junction bases numbered 6, after V lost 1 base and J lost 7 bases. The CDR3 extends over 15 amino acids. In germline, CDR1 is LGHNA, CDR2 YNFKEQ. In DNA form, the CDR3 reads TGTGCCAGCAGCCAAGCAGACAGGGTGCGTGAAAAACTGTTTTTT. It codes for CASSQADRVREKLFF.

The rearrangement joins TRBV27 to TRBJ1-1; D is unclear. Germline V gene sequence: CDR1 MNHEY, CDR2 SMNVEV (reference sequence). Trimming stripped 2 bases from V and 2 bases from J, with 6 bases between. The CDR3 spans 13 residues. The CDR3: CASSLAGNTEAFF. CDR3 sequence (DNA): TGTGCCAGCAGTTTAGCCGGTAACACTGAAGCTTTCTTT.

The genes are TRBV15 and TRBJ2-7, with D possibly TRBD2 on 5 matching bases. Trimming removed 1 base from V and 5 bases from J, with 15 bases in between. CDR3 length: 15 amino acids. The germline CDR1 and CDR2 sequences are LNHNV and YYDKDF (reference sequence). Here the CDR3 reads CATSRVLGSVHEQYF. The DNA of the CDR3 is TGTGCCACCAGCAGAGTTCTAGGGAGCGTCCACGAGCAGTACTTC.

The chain links TRBV9 to TRBJ1-1; 7 bases fit TRBD1. V was pared by 4 bases and J by 7 bases, with 7 bases of the junction left unmatched. The CDR3 covers 13 residues. Germline CDR1 is SGDLS and CDR2 is YYNGEE. CDR3 sequence (DNA): TGTGCCAGCAGCCGCGGGACAGCTTTTGAAGCTTTCTTT. Amino acids: CASSRGTAFEAFF.

This chain links TRBV11-2 with TRBJ2-5, with D maybe TRBD1 (6 bases). The V gene's germline CDR1 is SGHAT and CDR2 FQNNGV. This CDR3 is built from 18 residues. Deletions cut 2 bases from V and 0 bases from J, with 19 bases between. This CDR3 is CASSLNLSGQTYQETQYF. The CDR3 nucleotides are TGTGCCAGCAGCTTAAATCTTTCGGGACAAACGTACCAAGAGACCCAGTACTTC.

J is TRBJ2-6 and V is TRBV11-3; D is unresolved. CDR1 is SGHNT, CDR2 YENEEA, per germline. With 2 bases removed from V and 2 bases from J, the gap between germline ends came to 7 bases. CDR3 length: 15 amino acids. CDR3 amino acids: CASSLYQTGANVLTF. CDR3 sequence (DNA): TGTGCCAGCAGCTTATATCAGACTGGGGCCAACGTCCTGACTTTC. Based on the CDR3 plus reference TRBV11-3 and TRBJ2-6, the full variable domain is EAGVVQSPRYKIIEKKQPVAFWCNPISGHNTLYWYLQNLGQGPELLIRYENEEAVDDSQLPKDRFSAERLKGVDSTLKIQPAELGDSAVYLCASSLYQTGANVLTFGAGSRLTVL.

The V gene is TRBV5-1, the J gene TRBJ1-6, with a weak D call TRBD1 (6 bases). This CDR3 has 15 residues. The germline gives CDR1 SGHRS, CDR2 YFSETQ. V was shortened by 0 bases and J by 11 bases, with 15 bases between the two germline ends. The CDR3 coding sequence is TGCGCCAGCAGCTTGGCCGGGGACAAGGGGACACCCCTCCACTTT. Protein: CASSLAGDKGTPLHF.

The rearrangement uses TRBV6-1 and TRBJ2-7, with 7 nucleotides matching TRBD1. The CDR3 sequence is 15 residues long. Germline V lookup: CDR1 MNHNS, CDR2 SASEGT. V was pared by 0 bases and J by 3 bases, with 5 bases of the junction left unmatched. CDR3 in amino acids: CASSEAEAGGYEQYV. For the CDR3, the DNA is TGTGCCAGCAGTGAAGCCGAGGCAGGGGGCTACGAGCAGTACGTC.

This chain uses TRBV5-5 with TRBJ1-2, with 8 bases matching TRBD1. Germline V gene sequence: CDR1 SGHKS, CDR2 YYEKEE (reference sequence). V was clipped by 2 bases and J by 5 bases; unmatched bases: 8. This CDR3 region has 15 residues. The CDR3 is CASSFGRGHSYGYTF. Written as DNA, the CDR3 is TGTGCCAGCAGCTTCGGCAGGGGGCATAGTTATGGCTACACCTTC.

This chain's CDR3 is CASSYSGGQGYEQYF. CDR3 sequence (DNA): TGTGCCAGCAGTTACTCCGGCGGACAAGGCTACGAGCAGTACTTC. The chain combines TRBV6-5 with TRBJ2-7, with a tentative D call TRBD1 (5 bases). Germline V gene data show CDR1 as MNHEY and CDR2 as SVGAGI. The CDR3 covers 15 residues. V was trimmed by 0 bases and J by 3 bases, leaving 12 bases between them.

The chain is built from TRBV28 and TRBJ2-5, with TRBD2 matching 9 bases. The junction had 4 bases not matched to a gene; V was cut back by 4 bases and J by 4 bases. The CDR3 has 14 amino acids. CDR1 and CDR2 from the germline V gene are MDHEN and SYDVKM. Here the CDR3 DNA reads TGTGCCAGCAGTTGGGTACTAGCGGGAGAGACCCAGTACTTC. This gives the protein CASSWVLAGETQYF.